This paragraph reports one TCR beta chain. Its antigen remains unknown. This CDR3 spans 16 amino acids. CDR1 is SGHDT and CDR2 is YYEEEE in the germline V gene. V lost 3 bases to trimming and J lost 6 bases, with 22 bases between them. The data are from a study of shared clonotypes between healthy human individuals. The authors distributed each subset's genomic DNA evenly over several immunoSEQ plates. Using immunoSEQ multiplex PCR, the repertoire was profiled, and TCRdb retains in-frame clones only, with some absent. The sample lists about 1.9 million clones, around 93% occurring once. Notes on the study in general: Blood was the only sampled material, and tissue repertoires likely differ. Genetic and exposure-history diversity was limited by the few donors. Sharing across four donors was highest in naive CD4 (around 5%) and lowest in memory CD8 (roughly 0.4%).

Only CD45RO-negative cells positively selected for CCR7 counted as naive CD8 cells, so terminally differentiated effector memory CD45RA+ cells were excluded. The receptor comes from a young man in good health. Some clones in this sample may be carry-over from other donors' samples. This chain connects TRBV5-6 to TRBJ2-7; D is undetermined. Sequences were obtained from naive CD8+ T cells from PBMCs. CDR3 DNA sequence: TGTGCCAGCAGCTACCGACCAGGTGAGGCACTTCGCGAGCAGTACTTC. It yields the protein CASSYRPGEALREQYF. The whole variable domain, filled in from reference TRBV5-6 and TRBJ2-7, reads DAGVTQSPTHLIKTRGQQVTLRCSPKSGHDTVSWYQQALGQGPQFIFQYYEEEERQRGNFPDRFSGHQFPNYSSELNVNALLLGDSALYLCASSYRPGEALREQYFGPGTRLTVT.